This TCR beta chain stems from a study of T cell changes during pregnancy in multiple sclerosis. Per germline, CDR1 SGHDT and CDR2 YYEEEE. The V and J ends lost 2 bases and 4 bases, in that order; junction bases with no gene match: 4. The CDR3 contains 16 residues. Sequencing used immunoSEQ multiplex PCR; TCRdb keeps in-frame clones, though not all of them. The sample contains 100,000 or so clones, more than 85% of which appear only once. This specimen consisted of peripheral blood, obtained in the second trimester of pregnancy. The receptor was derived from a female donor with multiple sclerosis, enrolled in a pregnancy study. The rearrangement uses TRBV5-6 and TRBJ2-3, with 13 bases fitting TRBD2. The CDR3 region has the DNA TGTGCCAGCAGCTTACTAGCGGGAGGGCCGGCAGATACGCAGTATTTT. Residues: CASSLLAGGPADTQYF.